The 30 T cell receptor beta chains reported below all come from one sample, sequenced in a study of PD-1 blockade in classical Hodgkin lymphoma. All patients experienced relapse after autologous stem cell transplantation, and brentuximab vedotin exposure was variable. Profiling relied on immunoSEQ multiplex PCR, and the TCRdb table lists in-frame clones only, not all of them. The sample lists some 100,000 clones; 92% were seen once. Sequences were derived from peripheral blood mononuclear cells (PBMCs), sampled at baseline. The receptors derive from a human donor with classical Hodgkin lymphoma.

This clone was counted a few times. The chain combines TRBV5-4 with TRBJ1-4, with D perhaps TRBD1 (5 bases). CDR1 is SGHNT, CDR2 YYREEE, per germline (reference sequence). Trimming took 4 bases from V and 0 from J, leaving 10 bases between them. The CDR3 spans 15 residues. In DNA form, the CDR3 reads TGTGCCAGCAGCGTGGACACCTCAACTAATGAAAAACTGTTTTTT. Protein sequence: CASSVDTSTNEKLFF.

The chain is built from TRBV28 and TRBJ1-2; possible D gene TRBD1, 6 bases. This CDR3 region has 17 residues. Trimming took off 7 bases at V and 4 bases at J, with 25 bases between the two ends. Germline V lookup: CDR1 MDHEN, CDR2 SYDVKM. CDR3 protein: CASTPLQGRLKVYGYTF. In nucleotides, the CDR3 is TGTGCCAGCACCCCCTTACAGGGTAGACTTAAAGTCTATGGCTACACCTTC.

The table lists this clone with a count of one. The chain couples TRBV19 to TRBJ1-5; possible D gene TRBD1, 5 bases. The germline V gene has CDR1 LNHDA and CDR2 SQIVND (reference sequence). Trimming pared 3 bases from V and 0 bases from J, leaving 12 bases between. The CDR3 consists of 16 residues. The CDR3 DNA reads TGTGCCAGTAGTATTGGCCGGGGGTATAGCAATCAGCCCCAGCATTTT. Translation: CASSIGRGYSNQPQHF.

For the CDR3, the DNA is TGTGCCTGGACGATCGGTGAGACAGTCATTACCGGCTATGGCTACACCTTC. Translating it yields CAWTIGETVITGYGYTF. The chain carries TRBV30 and TRBJ1-2, with a possible D match to TRBD1 (5 bases). The CDR3 contains 17 residues. V lost 4 bases and J lost 4, with 25 bases in between. The germline CDR1 and CDR2 sequences are GTSNPN and SVGIG (reference sequence).

J is TRBJ2-7 and V is TRBV6-5; 8 bases are a match to TRBD2. This CDR3 is 15 amino acids long. The J segment lost 3 bases and the V segment lost 4 bases, leaving 8 bases of the junction unmatched. Per the germline V gene, CDR1 is MNHEY and CDR2 is SVGAGI. The CDR3 reads CASSSQRGYYYEQYF. The CDR3 DNA follows: TGTGCCAGCAGTTCTCAGCGGGGGTACTACTACGAGCAGTACTTC.

The V and J genes are TRBV14 and TRBJ1-4, with D unclear. This CDR3 has 16 amino acids. Between the trimmed V and J ends, which lost 1 base and 8 bases, there was a span of 17 bases. Per the germline V gene, CDR1 is SGHDN and CDR2 is FVKESK. The CDR3 nucleotides are TGTGCCAGCAGCCAAGTCGGCCCTAGCGCCAGCGAAAAACTGTTTTTT. This sequence encodes CASSQVGPSASEKLFF.

CDR3 region: CASSDWGGNTEAFF. DNA of the CDR3: TGTGCCAGCAGTGATTGGGGGGGGAACACTGAAGCTTTCTTT. The genes are TRBV25-1 and TRBJ1-1; TRBD1 might be the D (5 bases). Trimming removed 3 bases from V and 1 base from J, with 9 bases in between. Germline V gene data show CDR1 as MGHDK and CDR2 as SYGVNS. The CDR3 loop spans 14 amino acids.

The genes are TRBV19 and TRBJ1-1; D remains ambiguous. This CDR3 has 15 amino acids. The germline V and J ends were trimmed by 9 bases and 7 bases, with 24 bases remaining between them. Germline V gene data show CDR1 as LNHDA and CDR2 as SQIVND (reference sequence). CDR3 residues: CASLDGVLIPREAFF. CDR3 DNA: TGTGCCAGCCTGGACGGCGTCCTCATCCCGCGTGAAGCTTTCTTT.

The chain uses TRBV12-5 and TRBJ2-5; no reliable D call. The germline gives CDR1 LGHNT, CDR2 FRNRAP. Trimming removed 7 bases at V and 2 bases at J, with 11 bases between. There are 13 residues in the CDR3. In DNA, the CDR3 is TGTGCTAGTGCCTTCGATCTGCAAGAGACCCAGTACTTC. It is translated as CASAFDLQETQYF.

DNA for the CDR3: TGTGCCAGTAGTCCTAGGGGGATGGGCAATCAGCCCCAGCATTTT. As protein: CASSPRGMGNQPQHF. This sequence joins TRBV19 and TRBJ1-5; a weak D match, TRBD1 (6 bases). V lost 5 bases to trimming and J lost 2 bases, with 13 bases between them. Germline lookup yields CDR1 LNHDA and CDR2 SQIVND (reference sequence). The CDR3 spans 15 residues.

This sequence joins TRBV6-1 and TRBJ2-7; the D is unclear. This CDR3 comprises 13 residues. The V end lost 7 bases, the J end lost 5 bases, and 15 bases lay between the germline ends. CDR1 and CDR2 from the germline V gene are MNHNS and SASEGT. The CDR3 DNA reads TGTGCCAGCACCGAAGGCAGTTCTCACGAGCAGTACTTC. Amino acid sequence: CASTEGSSHEQYF.

V usage is TRBV2 and J usage is TRBJ1-3; 8 nucleotides match TRBD1. This CDR3 contains 14 residues. After removal of 4 bases from V and 2 bases from J, the junction contained 1 base not matched to a gene. CDR1 SNHLY and CDR2 FYNNEI come from the germline V gene. CDR3 DNA sequence: TGTGCCAGCAGTGGGACAGGGACTGGAAACACCATATATTTT. It translates to CASSGTGTGNTIYF.

The chain is built from TRBV28 and TRBJ1-2; 10 bases fit TRBD1. The V and J ends lost 4 bases and 7 bases, in that order; junction bases with no gene match: 15. The CDR3 has 17 amino acids. Per germline, CDR1 MDHEN and CDR2 SYDVKM. CDR3 in amino acids: CASSSYRPGQGIFGYTF. DNA for the CDR3: TGTGCCAGCAGTTCCTATAGGCCGGGACAGGGGATTTTTGGCTACACCTTC.

V usage is TRBV15 and J usage is TRBJ2-7; D is unresolved. The CDR3 length is 14 residues. V dropped 0 bases and J dropped 3 bases, with 9 bases sitting between them. CDR1 LNHNV and CDR2 YYDKDF come from the germline V gene (reference sequence). The CDR3 DNA is TGTGCCACCAGCAGAGATGGTTGGAACTACGAGCAGTACTTC. Amino acid sequence: CATSRDGWNYEQYF.

CDR3 sequence reads: CASGRDTKRPSYEQYF. The CDR3 nucleotides read TGCGCCAGCGGCCGGGACACCAAACGCCCCTCCTACGAGCAGTACTTC. This chain joins TRBV5-1 and TRBJ2-7, with D maybe TRBD1 (6 bases). Germline CDR1 and CDR2: SGHRS and YFSETQ. The CDR3 contains 16 residues. The germline V and J ends were trimmed by 7 bases and 0 bases, with 20 bases remaining between them. The full variable domain, its missing parts supplied by reference TRBV5-1 and TRBJ2-7, is KAGVTQTPRYLIKTRGQQVTLSCSPISGHRSVSWYQQTPGQGLQFLFEYFSETQRNKGNFPGRFSGRQFSNSRSEMNVSTLELGDSALYLCASGRDTKRPSYEQYFGPGTRLTVT.

This chain uses TRBV30 with TRBJ2-7, with D tentatively TRBD1 (6 bases). The CDR3 runs to 13 residues. The germline gives CDR1 GTSNPN, CDR2 SVGIG (reference sequence). V was shortened by 4 bases and J by 2 bases, with 12 bases between the two germline ends. DNA of the CDR3: TGTGCCTGGACAGGGGATACAACCTACGAGCAGTACTTC. It translates to CAWTGDTTYEQYF.

CDR3 DNA sequence: TGCGCCAGCAGCTTTAGAGTGCGCGGCGGGAGCGCTAGCACAGATACGCAGTATTTT. Translation: CASSFRVRGGSASTDTQYF. V gene TRBV5-1 combines with J gene TRBJ2-3; 7 nucleotides agree with TRBD2. Germline V gene lookup returns CDR1 SGHRS and CDR2 YFSETQ. With V trimmed by 2 bases and J by 0 bases, 15 bases remained unmatched. The CDR3 extends over 19 amino acids.

The J gene is TRBJ2-7, the V gene TRBV28, with 8 nucleotides matching TRBD2. The CDR3 totals 12 residues. CDR1 is MDHEN and CDR2 is SYDVKM in the germline V gene. Germline trimming cut 7 bases from V and 7 bases from J; bases unmatched to any gene: 6. CDR3 region: CASTSSGEEQYF. CDR3 DNA: TGTGCCAGCACCAGTAGCGGGGAGGAGCAGTACTTC.

This chain links TRBV6-6 with TRBJ1-2; tentative D call: TRBD1 (5 bases). Looked up from germline, CDR1 is MNHNY and CDR2 is SVGAGI (reference sequence). The V and J ends lost 6 bases and 5 bases respectively, with 16 bases between them. The CDR3 runs 14 residues. This CDR3 reads CASSSPGTDYGYTF. CDR3 sequence (DNA): TGTGCCAGCAGCTCACCTGGGACGGATTATGGCTACACCTTC.

V and J are TRBV11-1 and TRBJ2-7; 7 nucleotides agree with TRBD1. This CDR3 has 15 residues. The junction had 9 bases not matched to a gene; V was cut back by 5 bases and J by 2 bases. The V gene's germline CDR1 is SGHAT and CDR2 FQDESV (reference sequence). In DNA form, the CDR3 reads TGTGCCAGCAGCCCGGGGACAGCGAATGCCTACGAGCAGTACTTC. Translating gives CASSPGTANAYEQYF.

This chain joins TRBV13 and TRBJ2-1; D gene ambiguous. The CDR3 is 15 amino acids. The V gene lost 2 bases and the J gene lost 1 base, with 9 bases spanning the gap. Germline V gene sequence: CDR1 PRHDT, CDR2 FYEKMQ (reference sequence). The DNA of the CDR3 is TGTGCCAGCAGCTTAATTAGTAGGTCCTACAATGAGCAGTTCTTC. Translating it yields CASSLISRSYNEQFF.

This rearrangement joins TRBV4-2 to TRBJ2-7; D not certain. Trimming took off 1 base at V and 1 base at J, with 17 bases between the two ends. Germline lookup yields CDR1 LGHNA and CDR2 YNFKEQ. The CDR3 is made up of 17 amino acids. The CDR3 coding sequence is TGTGCCAGCAGCCAAGGGGTTTTCTCACCCATGTCCTACGAGCAGTACTTC. Its translation is CASSQGVFSPMSYEQYF.

The chain has TRBV11-2 and TRBJ2-7, with TRBD1 matching 7 bases. Trimming cost V 0 bases and J 6 bases; bases outside gene matches: 2. Per germline, CDR1 SGHAT and CDR2 FQNNGV. The CDR3 is made up of 13 amino acids. The CDR3 protein is CASSLENRGEQYF. In DNA, the CDR3 is TGTGCCAGCAGCTTAGAAAACAGGGGCGAGCAGTACTTC.

The chain couples TRBV7-9 to TRBJ2-2; unclear D gene. Trimming took 2 bases from V and 5 from J, leaving 12 bases between them. The CDR3 length is 15 residues. Germline CDR1 reads SEHNR; CDR2 reads FQNEAQ (reference sequence). The CDR3 protein is CASSLTRIGTGELFF. The CDR3 nucleotides are TGTGCCAGCAGCTTAACCAGGATCGGAACCGGGGAGCTGTTTTTT.

The chain joins TRBV7-6 to TRBJ1-3, with 7 bases that match TRBD1. J was trimmed by 2 bases and V by 6 bases; bases with no gene match: 7. CDR1 is SGHVS and CDR2 is FNYEAQ in the germline V gene. The CDR3 totals 15 residues. CDR3 coding DNA: TGTGCCAGCAGTAACCCTACAGGGGCTGGAAACACCATATATTTT. The encoded protein is CASSNPTGAGNTIYF.

This clone appeared a few times. The chain links TRBV9 to TRBJ1-4; D might be TRBD1 (5 bases). The V end lost 6 bases, the J end lost 10 bases, and 16 bases lay between the germline ends. CDR3 length equals 13 residues. Germline V gene sequence: CDR1 SGDLS, CDR2 YYNGEE. This CDR3 is CASTPGHLGKLFF. DNA of the CDR3: TGTGCCAGCACGCCAGGGCATTTGGGAAAACTGTTTTTT.

The J gene is TRBJ2-7, the V gene TRBV10-3, with 7 nucleotides matching TRBD2. The CDR3 is made up of 17 amino acids. V gave up 0 bases and J gave up 1 base; unmatched junction bases: 9. The germline gives CDR1 ENHRY, CDR2 SYGVKD. CDR3 protein: CAISESRAGQKSYEQYF. The CDR3 coding sequence is TGTGCCATCAGTGAGTCTCGAGCGGGGCAAAAGTCCTACGAGCAGTACTTC.

The chain links TRBV7-3 to TRBJ2-2; possibly TRBD2 for D (6 bases). Germline values: CDR1 SGHTA, CDR2 FQGTGA. The germline V and J ends were trimmed by 0 bases and 3 bases, with 8 bases remaining between them. CDR3 length equals 15 residues. CDR3 residues: CASSLTGGDTGELFF. DNA of the CDR3: TGTGCCAGCAGCTTAACAGGAGGGGACACCGGGGAGCTGTTTTTT. The complete variable domain, with remaining parts taken from reference TRBV7-3 and TRBJ2-2, reads GAGVSQTPSNKVTEKGKYVELRCDPISGHTALYWYRQSLGQGPEFLIYFQGTGAADDSGLPNDRFFAVRPEGSVSTLKIQRTERGDSAVYLCASSLTGGDTGELFFGEGSRLTVL.

The chain employs TRBV28 and TRBJ1-2; no firm D call. This CDR3 is 13 amino acids long. V gave up 3 bases and J gave up 2 bases, with 7 bases separating them. The germline gives CDR1 MDHEN, CDR2 SYDVKM. The CDR3 bases are TGTGCCAGCAGTTTGAGTAGAAACTATGGCTACACCTTC. It yields the protein CASSLSRNYGYTF.

The CDR3 DNA reads as TGTGCCAGCAGCGCCCGCCCTCGGACTAGCGGGAGCACAGATACGCAGTATTTT. Translation: CASSARPRTSGSTDTQYF. The gene calls are TRBV9 and TRBJ2-3; 11 bases are a match to TRBD2. The CDR3 totals 18 residues. The V gene's germline CDR1 is SGDLS and CDR2 YYNGEE. After removal of 3 bases from V and 0 bases from J, the junction contained 9 bases not matched to a gene.